The clone carrying this T cell receptor (beta chain) has just a few counts. CDR1 is SNHLY, CDR2 FYNNEI, per germline. This CDR3 is 14 amino acids long. V dropped 7 bases and J dropped 0 bases, with 7 bases sitting between them. This record comes from a study of cytomegalovirus exposure and HLA in healthy donors. The PCR ran on 60 Vbeta and 13 Jbeta primers. The data were produced by immunoSEQ multiplex PCR, yet TCRdb's version contains in-frame clones alone and is incomplete. The sample has some 170,000 clones; 60% to 75% are singletons. This cohort consisted of healthy bone marrow donors. The chain carries TRBV2 and TRBJ1-6; no firm D call. This TCR was recovered from a woman in her forties or fifties in good health and CMV-seropositive. Source material: PBMCs. The CDR3 region has the DNA TGTGCCAGCAACCGAGGCTCCTATAATTCACCCCTCCACTTT. This translates into CASNRGSYNSPLHF.